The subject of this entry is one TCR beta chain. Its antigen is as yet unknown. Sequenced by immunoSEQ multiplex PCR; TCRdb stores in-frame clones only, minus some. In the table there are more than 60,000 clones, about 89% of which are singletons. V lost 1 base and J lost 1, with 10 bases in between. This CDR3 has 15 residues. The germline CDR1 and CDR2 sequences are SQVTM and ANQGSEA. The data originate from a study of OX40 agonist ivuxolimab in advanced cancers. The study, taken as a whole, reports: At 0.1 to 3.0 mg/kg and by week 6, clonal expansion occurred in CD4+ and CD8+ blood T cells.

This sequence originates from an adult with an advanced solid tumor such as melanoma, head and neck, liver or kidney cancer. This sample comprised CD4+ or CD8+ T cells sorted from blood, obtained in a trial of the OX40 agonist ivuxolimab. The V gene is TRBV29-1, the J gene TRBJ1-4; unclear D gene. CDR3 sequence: CSVEAPRRTNEKLFF. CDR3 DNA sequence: TGCAGCGTTGAAGCCCCCCGACGAACTAATGAAAAACTGTTTTTT.